These 31 T cell receptor beta chains were all obtained from the same sample, sequenced in a study of OX40 agonist ivuxolimab in advanced cancers. The method was immunoSEQ multiplex PCR; TCRdb's version includes in-frame clones alone and lacks a portion of them. The sample holds under 20,000 clones, more than 65% seen once. Sequenced material: CD4+ or CD8+ T cells sorted from blood, taken in a trial of the OX40 agonist ivuxolimab. These receptor sequences come from an adult with an advanced solid tumor such as melanoma, head and neck, liver or kidney cancer.

The J gene is TRBJ2-3, the V gene TRBV6-1; tentatively, D is TRBD2 (5 bases). The CDR3 runs to 14 residues. V was pared by 11 bases and J by 4 bases, with 19 bases between. Germline values: CDR1 MNHNS, CDR2 SASEGT. The CDR3 DNA reads as TGTGCCCTCATAAGCGGCCCAGCACCAGATACGCAGTATTTT. Amino acid sequence: CALISGPAPDTQYF.

This rearrangement joins TRBV5-1 to TRBJ1-1; 9 bases line up with TRBD1. Per the germline V gene, CDR1 is SGHRS and CDR2 is YFSETQ. V dropped 4 bases and J dropped 4; count of bases not matched to a gene: 8. The CDR3 contains 15 residues. The CDR3 protein is CASSGGQGIVTEAFF. As DNA, the CDR3 is TGCGCCAGCAGCGGCGGACAGGGGATTGTCACTGAAGCTTTCTTT.

This chain joins TRBV6-1 and TRBJ2-4; tentatively, D is TRBD1 (6 bases). Trimming left V 0 bases short and J 14 bases short, with 29 bases between. The CDR3 is 18 residues long. Germline V gene sequence: CDR1 MNHNS, CDR2 SASEGT. The CDR3 region is CASSEAASPGHLVDLEYF. DNA of the CDR3: TGTGCCAGCAGTGAAGCTGCCTCCCCGGGACACCTTGTTGATTTGGAGTACTTC.

This clone was found once. The rearrangement joins TRBV9 to TRBJ1-2; 9 bases agree with TRBD1. Trimming at V came to 0 bases and at J to 2 bases, leaving 8 bases not matched to a gene. This CDR3 region has 17 residues. Germline-derived CDR1 and CDR2 are SGDLS and YYNGEE. The CDR3 protein is CASSVGAPGTGNYGYTF. Here the CDR3 DNA reads TGTGCCAGCAGCGTAGGGGCCCCCGGGACAGGGAACTATGGCTACACCTTC.

The V gene is TRBV5-6, the J gene TRBJ1-4, with D possibly TRBD1 on 5 matching bases. Germline values: CDR1 SGHDT, CDR2 YYEEEE. The V end lost 5 bases, the J end lost 4 bases, and 15 bases lay between the germline ends. This CDR3 is built from 15 residues. The CDR3 reads CASRSRGDYNEKLFF. Here the CDR3 DNA reads TGTGCCAGCAGAAGCAGAGGGGACTATAATGAAAAACTGTTTTTT.

The CDR3 DNA is TGCGCCAGCAGCCAGCCATTCCTACGACAGGGGGCGGTTGGAAACACCATATATTTT. Its protein product is CASSQPFLRQGAVGNTIYF. V is TRBV4-1 and J is TRBJ1-3, with 10 bases matching TRBD1. Germline V gene lookup returns CDR1 MGHRA and CDR2 YSYEKL. This CDR3 region has 19 residues. V dropped 3 bases and J dropped 3; count of bases not matched to a gene: 14.

This sequence joins TRBV27 and TRBJ2-1; the match to TRBD1 covers 7 bases. The germline V gene has CDR1 MNHEY and CDR2 SMNVEV (reference sequence). The CDR3 sequence is 12 residues long. V dropped 6 bases and J dropped 7; count of bases not matched to a gene: 3. The CDR3 spells CASRRQGNEQFF. CDR3 sequence (DNA): TGTGCCAGCAGGAGACAGGGAAATGAGCAGTTCTTC.

This chain uses TRBV9 with TRBJ2-1, with a tentative D call TRBD2 (6 bases). CDR3 length: 18 amino acids. Germline CDR1 SGDLS, CDR2 YYNGEE. Trimming took 0 bases from V and 5 from J, leaving 21 bases between them. The CDR3 DNA is TGTGCCAGCAGCGTAGCTACCGGTACTAGCTTCTATAACAATGAGCAGTTCTTC. Translated, it gives CASSVATGTSFYNNEQFF.

This sequence joins TRBV19 and TRBJ2-1; 15 bases align to TRBD2. Per germline, CDR1 LNHDA and CDR2 SQIVND (reference sequence). This CDR3 is built from 17 residues. The V and J ends lost 5 bases and 5 bases, in that order; junction bases with no gene match: 7. DNA of the CDR3: TGTGCCAGTAGTGGTGGGACTAGCGGGAGGATCAACAATGAGCAGTTCTTC. It specifies CASSGGTSGRINNEQFF.

The chain joins TRBV19 to TRBJ2-6, with 15 bases identical to TRBD2. CDR1 and CDR2 from the germline V gene are LNHDA and SQIVND (reference sequence). The trim removed 4 bases at V and 4 bases at J, leaving 5 bases unmatched. The CDR3 is made up of 18 amino acids. The CDR3 DNA is TGTGCCAGTAGTACCGGACTAGCGGGAGGGGCAGGGGCCAACGTCCTGACTTTC. This sequence encodes CASSTGLAGGAGANVLTF.

The chain has TRBV14 and TRBJ1-4; D possibly corresponds to TRBD1 (5 bases). CDR3 length equals 17 residues. The germline V gene has CDR1 SGHDN and CDR2 FVKESK. The germline V and J ends were trimmed by 0 bases and 7 bases, with 18 bases remaining between them. The CDR3 region is CASSQDRAAPNGEKLFF. The CDR3 nucleotides are TGTGCCAGCAGCCAAGACAGGGCCGCGCCTAATGGTGAAAAACTGTTTTTT.

This chain joins TRBV6-1 and TRBJ2-5; 10 nucleotides agree with TRBD2. With 2 bases clipped from V and 2 bases from J, the junction kept 2 bases outside the gene matches. The CDR3 extends over 15 amino acids. CDR1 and CDR2 from the germline V gene are MNHNS and SASEGT. CDR3 amino acids: CASSESSGRQETQYF. The CDR3, as DNA: TGTGCCAGCAGTGAATCTAGCGGGAGACAAGAGACCCAGTACTTC.

The CDR3, as DNA: TGTGCCAGCAGCTTAGGCACAGGGAAAAATCAGCCCCAGCATTTT. It is translated as CASSLGTGKNQPQHF. The rearrangement joins TRBV7-8 to TRBJ1-5; a weak D match, TRBD1 (6 bases). Germline V lookup: CDR1 SGHVS, CDR2 FQNEAQ. With 1 base removed from V and 4 bases from J, the gap between germline ends came to 11 bases. This CDR3 has 15 residues.

The chain combines TRBV14 with TRBJ2-4; D might be TRBD1 or TRBD2, each matching 5 bases. Trimming pared 4 bases from V and 4 bases from J, leaving 14 bases between. Germline V gene sequence: CDR1 SGHDN, CDR2 FVKESK. This CDR3 is 15 amino acids long. CDR3 protein: CASSPGTGVKNIQYF. For the CDR3, the DNA is TGTGCCAGCAGCCCCGGGACCGGGGTAAAAAACATTCAGTACTTC.

The chain has TRBV4-1 and TRBJ1-1; no firm D call. This CDR3 comprises 14 residues. The germline V gene encodes CDR1 MGHRA and CDR2 YSYEKL. The V and J ends lost 4 bases and 1 base respectively, with 10 bases between them. CDR3 amino acids: CASSRTDGNTEAFF. The CDR3 DNA follows: TGCGCCAGCAGCCGAACGGACGGGAACACTGAAGCTTTCTTT.

This chain links TRBV28 with TRBJ1-6, with D unresolved. Trimming stripped 6 bases from V and 8 bases from J, with 14 bases between. CDR3 length equals 14 residues. Looked up from germline, CDR1 is MDHEN and CDR2 is SYDVKM. CDR3 region: CASRWGYGDSPLHF. DNA for the CDR3: TGTGCCAGCAGGTGGGGTTACGGGGATTCACCCCTCCACTTT.

This sequence joins TRBV10-1 and TRBJ2-5; D remains ambiguous. V was cut by 4 bases and J by 5 bases, with 11 bases left in between. The germline V gene has CDR1 WNHNN and CDR2 SYGVQD (reference sequence). CDR3 length equals 13 residues. CDR3 protein: CASSARPTETQYF. The CDR3 region has the DNA TGCGCCAGCAGTGCCCGGCCGACGGAGACCCAGTACTTC.

With regard to this clone: One end of the junction fails to match germline, which may point to a read error. The chain couples TRBV29-1 to TRBJ2-3; possibly TRBD2 for D (6 bases). Per germline, CDR1 SQVTM and CDR2 ANQGSEA. There are 16 residues in the CDR3. In nucleotides, the CDR3 is TGCAGCGCTGAAGGAGGGTCCCTACTGGGCACAGATACGCAGTATTTT. The encoded protein is CSAEGGSLLGTDTQYF.

This clone turned up a few times. This chain connects TRBV5-4 to TRBJ1-4; TRBD1 is a possible D gene (5 bases). Germline V CDR1 and CDR2: SGHNT, YYREEE (reference sequence). V was shortened by 3 bases and J by 3 bases, with 15 bases between the two germline ends. The CDR3 runs to 16 residues. CDR3 sequence: CASSWGGGSSNEKLFF. The CDR3 DNA reads as TGTGCCAGCAGCTGGGGCGGGGGTAGTTCTAATGAAAAACTGTTTTTT.

A remark on this clone: The sample has other DNA sequences that encode this CDR3 too. The chain has TRBV4-1 and TRBJ2-7; D call uncertain. Germline CDR1 reads MGHRA; CDR2 reads YSYEKL. CDR3 length equals 14 residues. Trimming left V 1 base short and J 3 bases short, with 10 bases between. The CDR3, as DNA: TGCGCCAGCAGCCAAGCCGCCAAGGACTACGAGCAGTACTTC. Protein sequence: CASSQAAKDYEQYF.

Here the CDR3 DNA reads TGTGCCAGCGTCACAGGGCTGAGACAGGGGGCCCACGAGCAGTACTTC. It encodes CASVTGLRQGAHEQYF. The chain recombines TRBV18 with TRBJ2-7; TRBD1 matches at 10 bases. Germline CDR1 KGHSH, CDR2 LQKENI. The V and J ends lost 8 bases and 5 bases, in that order; junction bases with no gene match: 15. This CDR3 has 16 amino acids.

The J gene is TRBJ1-5, the V gene TRBV28; D possibly corresponds to TRBD1 (6 bases). The ends were cut back, 5 bases at V and 0 bases at J, with 17 bases in the middle. Germline lookup yields CDR1 MDHEN and CDR2 SYDVKM. The CDR3 has 17 residues. CDR3 residues: CASSMTAIGGSNQPQHF. The CDR3 bases are TGTGCCAGCAGTATGACAGCCATAGGGGGTAGCAATCAGCCCCAGCATTTT. The full variable domain, completed using reference TRBV28 and TRBJ1-5, is DVKVTQSSRYLVKRTGEKVFLECVQDMDHENMFWYRQDPGLGLRLIYFSYDVKMKEKGDIPEGYSVSREKKERFSLILESASTNQTSMYLCASSMTAIGGSNQPQHFGDGTRLSIL.

In this sample, this clone turned up once. This rearrangement joins TRBV19 to TRBJ2-2; D unresolved. V lost 5 bases and J 4 bases, leaving 17 bases between the germline ends. Germline V gene sequence: CDR1 LNHDA, CDR2 SQIVND (reference sequence). The CDR3 runs to 16 residues. CDR3 sequence: CASSARQGSATGELFF. The CDR3 region has the DNA TGTGCCAGTAGTGCGCGACAAGGGTCGGCCACCGGGGAGCTGTTTTTT.

This sequence joins TRBV6-1 and TRBJ1-1; D is possibly TRBD1 (5 bases). Trimming took off 7 bases at V and 9 bases at J, with 12 bases between the two ends. The CDR3 contains 11 residues. Looked up from germline, CDR1 is MNHNS and CDR2 is SASEGT. The CDR3 nucleotides read TGTGCCAGCACCAATGGACATAAAGCTTTCTTT. Translated: CASTNGHKAFF.

The chain links TRBV27 to TRBJ1-2, with no clear D. The germline V gene has CDR1 MNHEY and CDR2 SMNVEV (reference sequence). V lost 2 bases and J lost 7, with 26 bases in between. There are 18 residues in the CDR3. The CDR3 sequence: CASSLSWIVELPISGYTF. CDR3 DNA sequence: TGTGCCAGCAGTTTAAGTTGGATTGTGGAGCTACCTATTTCTGGCTACACCTTC.

This clone appeared once. The gene calls are TRBV7-9 and TRBJ1-1, with D uncertain. Looked up from germline, CDR1 is SEHNR and CDR2 is FQNEAQ (reference sequence). V lost 1 base and J lost 0, with 6 bases in between. CDR3 length: 14 residues. The CDR3 loop is CASSLEGLNTEAFF. In nucleotides, the CDR3 is TGTGCCAGCAGCTTAGAGGGCCTGAACACTGAAGCTTTCTTT.

The CDR3: CASTSRARNYGYTF. Written as DNA, the CDR3 is TGTGCCAGCACCTCCCGGGCCAGGAACTATGGCTACACCTTC. The chain links TRBV5-8 to TRBJ1-2; D not certain. Germline CDR1 SGHTS, CDR2 YDEGEE. CDR3 length: 14 amino acids. Trimming stripped 6 bases from V and 2 bases from J, with 14 bases between.

A word on this clone: The germline gene is not matched at one end of the junction; a read error may be the cause. This same CDR3 is encoded by further DNA sequences in the sample. V is TRBV4-1 and J is TRBJ2-7; D remains ambiguous. The CDR3 length is 14 residues. Germline V gene lookup returns CDR1 MGHRA and CDR2 YSYEKL. The chain's CDR3 is CASSQAAKDYEQYF. The CDR3 nucleotides are TGCGCCAGCAGTCAAGCCGCCAAGGACTACGAGCAGTACTTC.

This chain joins TRBV7-2 and TRBJ2-5; D tentatively reads TRBD1 or TRBD2 (7 bases each). Trimming cost V 5 bases and J 4 bases, with 14 bases left between them. CDR3 length equals 14 residues. Germline CDR1 and CDR2: SGHTA and FQGNSA. CDR3: CASSARGGGETQYF. The CDR3 region has the DNA TGTGCCAGCAGCGCCAGGGGGGGTGGAGAGACCCAGTACTTC.

This clone is labeled as medium-sized. The chain recombines TRBV4-2 with TRBJ1-5, with TRBD1 matching 7 bases. The CDR3 runs 13 residues. Germline loops: CDR1 LGHNA, CDR2 YNFKEQ. V gave up 3 bases and J gave up 7 bases; unmatched junction bases: 3. The DNA of the CDR3 is TGTGCCAGCAGCCAGAACAGGGGACAGCCCCAGCATTTT. Its protein product is CASSQNRGQPQHF.

CDR3 coding DNA: TGTGCCAGTAACCCCCCCGGGACAGGGGGGCCAAATGAGCAGTTCTTC. Translating it yields CASNPPGTGGPNEQFF. V and J are TRBV19 and TRBJ2-1; 11 bases line up with TRBD1. Trimming cost V 7 bases and J 7 bases; bases outside gene matches: 12. This CDR3 is 16 amino acids long. From germline, CDR1 is LNHDA and CDR2 SQIVND (reference sequence).